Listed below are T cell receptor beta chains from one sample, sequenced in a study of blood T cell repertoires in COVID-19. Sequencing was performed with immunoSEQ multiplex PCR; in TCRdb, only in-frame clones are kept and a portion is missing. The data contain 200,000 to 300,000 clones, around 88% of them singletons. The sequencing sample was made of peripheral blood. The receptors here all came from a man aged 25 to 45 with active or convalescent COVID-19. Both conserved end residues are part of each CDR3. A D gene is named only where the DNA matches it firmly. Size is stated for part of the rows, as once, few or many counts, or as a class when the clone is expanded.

TGCGCCAGCAGCCAAGGGACAGCGAATAGCAATCAGCCCCAGCATTTT | CASSQGTANSNQPQHF | - | TRBJ1-5 | TRBV4-1 | -
TGTGCCAGCAGCGCGCCGGGACAGGCCAGTGCGTCATCCTATGGCTACACCTTC | CASSAPGQASASSYGYTF | - | TRBJ1-2 | TRBV7-2 | TRBD1
TGTGCCAGCAGCCCCCGGGGTGCGAACACCGGGGAGCTGTTTTTT | CASSPRGANTGELFF | - | TRBJ2-2 | TRBV7-7 | -
TGTGCCAGTAGGGGGACAGGCTCCAACAATGAGCAGTTCTTC | CASRGTGSNNEQFF | once | TRBJ2-1 | TRBV19 | TRBD1
TGTGCCAGCAGTTATCAGGACAGCTCCGACGAGCAGTACTTC | CASSYQDSSDEQYF | - | TRBJ2-7 | TRBV27 | -
TGTGCCAGCAGCTGGAGGACAGGGCCGGGGGGAAGCTCCTACAATGAGCAGTTCTTC | CASSWRTGPGGSSYNEQFF | - | TRBJ2-1 | TRBV5-6 | -
TGTGCCAGCAGTTTATCGGACCCCAGGCAGGGCGACGAGCAGTACTTC | CASSLSDPRQGDEQYF | - | TRBJ2-7 | TRBV27 | -
TGTGCCAGCAGCTTGGACTACACAAGAGACTACGAGCAGTACTTC | CASSLDYTRDYEQYF | - | TRBJ2-7 | TRBV5-4 | -
TGTGCCAGCAGTTTCAACCCGGACGACAGGGTAGCTTTCTTT | CASSFNPDDRVAFF | - | TRBJ1-1 | TRBV6-5 | TRBD1
TGTGCCAGCAGCTTGCCGGGAGCCAGGAACTCCTACGAGCAGTACTTC | CASSLPGARNSYEQYF | - | TRBJ2-7 | TRBV5-8 | -
TGTGCCAGCAGTCGCGGACTAGGGACCTACGAGCAGTACTTC | CASSRGLGTYEQYF | - | TRBJ2-7 | TRBV6-5 | TRBD2
TGTGCCAGCAGTTTATTCTTCGGGAGGAACACTGAAGCTTTCTTT | CASSLFFGRNTEAFF | - | TRBJ1-1 | TRBV27 | -
TGTGCCAGCAGCCAAGGGACAGGGGGTGTTGGAAACACCATATATTTT | CASSQGTGGVGNTIYF | - | TRBJ1-3 | TRBV6-6 | TRBD1
TGTGCCCGAGGGACAGGGGGTGAAAAACTGTTTTTT | CARGTGGEKLFF | - | TRBJ1-4 | TRBV30 | TRBD1
TGTGCCAGCAGTTTAGGCCCCGGACAGACGGCTTTCTTT | CASSLGPGQTAFF | - | TRBJ1-1 | TRBV27 | -
TGTGCCAGTATTTTTAGATCGGGATTAGGGAACACCGGGGAGCTGTTTTTT | CASIFRSGLGNTGELFF | - | TRBJ2-2 | TRBV19 | -
TGTGCCAGCAGCCAAAATCTAGCGGGGGGAAGCAAAAACATTCAGTACTTC | CASSQNLAGGSKNIQYF | - | TRBJ2-4 | TRBV4-2 | TRBD2
TGTGCCAGCAGCTTACGGGACAGTCTCTCTGGAAACACCATATATTTT | CASSLRDSLSGNTIYF | few | TRBJ1-3 | TRBV7-9 | TRBD1
TGTGCCAGCAGCTTAGGGCAGGGAAACTTCTCCTACAATGAGCAGTTCTTC | CASSLGQGNFSYNEQFF | once | TRBJ2-1 | TRBV5-6 | -
TGTGCCAGCAGCATCAGACAGGAGGCAAGCTCTGGAAACACCATATATTTT | CASSIRQEASSGNTIYF | - | TRBJ1-3 | TRBV11-2 | -
TGTGCCAGCAGTTCGGGACAGGGAGGCGAAAAACTGTTTTTT | CASSSGQGGEKLFF | - | TRBJ1-4 | TRBV27 | TRBD1
TGTGCCAGTAGTAGGACAGGGGAAGTCTACGAGCAGTACTTC | CASSRTGEVYEQYF | - | TRBJ2-7 | TRBV19 | TRBD1
TGTGCCAGCAGTCGCGACAGTGCAACTAATGAAAAACTGTTTTTT | CASSRDSATNEKLFF | - | TRBJ1-4 | TRBV6-5 | -
TGTGCCAGCAGTGAAAGGGGAATTGGGGAGACAGGGCTTAATAGCAATCAGCCCCAGCATTTT | CASSERGIGETGLNSNQPQHF | - | TRBJ1-5 | TRBV6-1 | TRBD1
TGTGCCAGCAGTGAGTACAGGGGGGGCTACGAGCAGTACTTC | CASSEYRGGYEQYF | few | TRBJ2-7 | TRBV6-1 | -
TGTGCCACCAGACCAGGGGGCGAGAACTATGGCTACACCTTC | CATRPGGENYGYTF | - | TRBJ1-2 | TRBV15 | TRBD1
TGTGCCAGCAGCTTAGGGCAGATGAACACTGAAGCTTTCTTT | CASSLGQMNTEAFF | once | TRBJ1-1 | TRBV11-2 | -
TGCGCCAGCAGCCCAAAGGGGGAACAGGGGGAAATTCAGCCCCAGCATTTT | CASSPKGEQGEIQPQHF | - | TRBJ1-5 | TRBV4-3 | TRBD1
TGTGCCAGCAGTTTGCGGGACAGGGCCTACAATGAGCAGTTCTTC | CASSLRDRAYNEQFF | - | TRBJ2-1 | TRBV27 | TRBD1
TGCGCCAGCAGCTTTGGGGACAGCAGGAGCTCCTACGAGCAGTACTTC | CASSFGDSRSSYEQYF | - | TRBJ2-7 | TRBV5-1 | TRBD1
TGTGCCAGCAGCGTAGAACAGGTGGCTTCGAGCTCCTACGAGCAGTACTTC | CASSVEQVASSSYEQYF | - | TRBJ2-7 | TRBV9 | -
TGCGCCAGCATGATTTGGGTAGCGGGGGGCTACGAGCAGTACTTC | CASMIWVAGGYEQYF | - | TRBJ2-7 | TRBV10-2 | TRBD2
TGTGCCAGCAGTAGAACAGGGTACAATCAGCCCCAGCATTTT | CASSRTGYNQPQHF | - | TRBJ1-5 | TRBV6-5 | -
TGTGCCAGCAGCCCGGGGGACAGGGGCTCCTACGAGCAGTACTTC | CASSPGDRGSYEQYF | - | TRBJ2-7 | TRBV7-6 | TRBD1
TGTGCCAGCAGCTTGCTTCGGGGTTTCGATGAAAAACTGTTTTTT | CASSLLRGFDEKLFF | - | TRBJ1-4 | TRBV5-5 | -
TGTGCCAGCTCACCACAAAAGACAAGCTCGGCGGGCTACACCTTC | CASSPQKTSSAGYTF | - | TRBJ1-2 | TRBV18 | -
TGTGCCAGCAGTTACTCCGACAGGGTTGGCTACGAGCAGTACTTC | CASSYSDRVGYEQYF | - | TRBJ2-7 | TRBV6-5 | TRBD1
TGTGCCACCCTCCGGCAGGGGGCGGGCGGCTACACCTTC | CATLRQGAGGYTF | - | TRBJ1-2 | TRBV2 | TRBD1
TGTGCCATCAGTGACCCGGGACAGATGAACACTGAAGCTTTCTTT | CAISDPGQMNTEAFF | - | TRBJ1-1 | TRBV10-3 | TRBD1
TGTGCCAGCAGCTTAGGGGGCGGAGGGTTTCTTGGCTACACCTTC | CASSLGGGGFLGYTF | - | TRBJ1-2 | TRBV6-5 | TRBD1